These 8 T cell receptor beta chains were sequenced from one sample in a study of T-cell reconstitution after alpha-beta-depleted transplantation in children. Preparing the TCRbeta library involved the use of unique molecular identifiers. Each CDR3 protein gets one entry after TCRdb re-called the PCR reads with MiXCR. The sample holds 480,000 or so distinct CDR3 sequences, roughly 10% seen once. The sequencing here drew on PBMCs, taken before TCRalphabeta/CD19-depleted stem cell transplant. The origin of the receptors is a child aged 2 to 10 with inherited bone marrow failure, due to receive a stem cell transplant.

This clonotype was counted many times. The CDR3 is CASSLADLETQYF. The CDR3 DNA follows: TGCGCCAGCAGCTTGGCCGACTTGGAGACCCAGTACTTC. This chain uses TRBV5-1 with TRBJ2-5; D uncertain. Deletions cut 0 bases from V and 5 bases from J, with 8 bases between. Germline V CDR1 and CDR2: SGHRS, YFSETQ. This CDR3 comprises 13 residues.

This clonotype was counted at least ten times. This rearrangement joins TRBV5-6 to TRBJ2-2; 12 bases map to TRBD1. This CDR3 has 15 amino acids. After removal of 4 bases from V and 8 bases from J, the junction contained 6 bases not matched to a gene. The germline CDR1 and CDR2 sequences are SGHDT and YYEEEE. The chain's CDR3 is CASSQGQGAPGELFF. The CDR3 coding sequence is TGTGCCAGCAGCCAGGGACAGGGGGCGCCGGGGGAGCTGTTTTTT.

The CDR3 DNA follows: TGTGCCAGCAGTCGACTAGCGGGGCCCACCTACAATGAGCAGTTCTTC. This encodes CASSRLAGPTYNEQFF. The V and J genes are TRBV12-3 or TRBV12-4 and TRBJ2-1; 11 bases match TRBD2. The CDR3 totals 16 residues. Trimming removed 5 bases from V and 2 bases from J; junction bases left unmatched: 5.

This clonotype has more than one count but fewer than ten. The chain has TRBV12-3 or TRBV12-4 and TRBJ2-7; TRBD1 aligns across 9 bases. With 4 bases clipped from V and 4 bases from J, the junction kept 14 bases outside the gene matches. The CDR3 totals 17 residues. The DNA for the CDR3 is TGTGCCAGCAGTTCGGGACAGGGCTTTAAGCAGACATACGAGCAGTACTTC. As protein: CASSSGQGFKQTYEQYF.

This clonotype has a count of ten or more. The V call is TRBV18, the J call TRBJ2-3; the match to TRBD2 covers 12 bases. V dropped 3 bases and J dropped 6; count of bases not matched to a gene: 4. The CDR3 contains 15 residues. Per germline, CDR1 KGHSH and CDR2 LQKENI. CDR3 protein: CASSPTSGSRDTQYF. CDR3 bases: TGTGCCAGCTCACCGACTAGCGGGAGTCGGGATACGCAGTATTTT. The entire variable domain, with the rest obtained from reference TRBV18 and TRBJ2-3, is as follows: NAGVMQNPRHLVRRRGQEARLRCSPMKGHSHVYWYRQLPEEGLKFMVYLQKENIIDESGMPKERFSAEFPKEGPSILRIQQVVRGDSAAYFCASSPTSGSRDTQYFGPGTRLTVL.

The sample holds many counts of this clonotype. The V call is TRBV4-3, the J call TRBJ2-1; possible D gene TRBD2, 6 bases. Germline CDR1 LGHNA, CDR2 YSLEER. Trimming took 0 bases from V and 9 from J, leaving 30 bases between them. This CDR3 contains 20 residues. CDR3 residues: CASSQDLLFAGTDDLGEQFF. The CDR3 bases are TGCGCCAGCAGCCAAGATCTCCTCTTTGCTGGGACTGACGATCTCGGTGAGCAGTTCTTC.

The genes are TRBV20-1 and TRBJ2-7; unclear D gene. Germline V lookup: CDR1 DFQATT, CDR2 SNEGSKA (reference sequence). Between the trimmed V and J ends, which lost 1 base and 5 bases, there was a span of 6 bases. The CDR3 consists of 11 residues. Here the CDR3 reads CSARGQNEQYF. The CDR3 DNA is TGCAGTGCTAGAGGCCAAAACGAGCAGTACTTC.

The table lists this clonotype with a few counts. The CDR3 DNA follows: TGTGCCAGCAGCTTTAACAGGGTGAAACCCAACGTCCTGACTTTC. Its protein is CASSFNRVKPNVLTF. The chain carries TRBV7-8 and TRBJ2-6; possible D gene TRBD1, 6 bases. Germline assignment: CDR1 SGHVS and CDR2 FQNEAQ. V shed 3 bases and J shed 8 bases, with 14 bases lying between them. CDR3 length equals 15 residues. The full variable domain, its missing parts supplied by reference TRBV7-8 and TRBJ2-6, is GAGVSQSPRYKVAKRGQDVALRCDPISGHVSLFWYQQALGQGPEFLTYFQNEAQLDKSGLPSDRFFAERPEGSVSTLKIQRTQQEDSAVYLCASSFNRVKPNVLTFGAGSRLTVL.